Below, one T cell receptor beta chain is given with its context. Its antigen is not known. The sample comes from a study of CD8+CD57+ T cells in acquired aplastic anemia. At the level of the study: About 3 ug was the average amount of DNA from sorted CD4+ and CD8+ cells.

Both TCR beta VDJ combination and CDR3 sequence profiling were carried out. Genomic DNA was the template for this profiling. TCRdb processed the reads anew with MiXCR; each CDR3 protein has one entry. The table lists 200,000 to 300,000 distinct CDR3 sequences, less than 85% of them singletons. The sequenced patients had an expansion of CD8+CD57+ cells seen by flow cytometry. Therapy had not been given to patients before blood sampling. Study findings and constraints: Patients shared twenty-nine CD8+ CDR3 sequences with controls. Patient and control CD8+ Simpson's diversity was not significantly different.

Material: sorted CD4+, CD8+, or CD8+CD57+ T cells (not recorded which) from PBMCs. The receptor comes from a human donor with aplastic anemia.

The CDR3: CASSLTRTANTESFF. The CDR3, as DNA: TGTGCCAGCAGCTTGACACGGACAGCCAACACTGAATCCTTCTTT. This chain connects TRBV7-3 to TRBJ1-1, with D tentatively TRBD1 (6 bases). Germline V lookup: CDR1 SGHTA, CDR2 FQGTGA. CDR3 size: 15 residues. The V gene lost 3 bases and the J gene lost 14 bases, with 25 bases spanning the gap.